This T cell receptor (beta chain) is from a study of response to subunit inactivated influenza vaccine. Study-wide points: Researchers suggested that each seasonal influenza vaccination recruits few new T cells.

Germline V gene sequence: CDR1 LGHNA, CDR2 YSLEER. The CDR3 spans 15 residues. V lost 2 bases and J 3 bases, leaving 10 bases between the germline ends. This clonotype has more than one count but fewer than ten. Antigen unknown. TCRdb called the RT-PCR reads again in MiXCR, with one record for every CDR3 protein. The table records almost 250,000 distinct CDR3 sequences, more than 10% of them present only once. The sequencing used non-naive T cells sorted from PBMCs, collected 14 to 15 days before vaccination. The chain carries TRBV4-3 and TRBJ1-4; D is undetermined. This sequence was found in a man aged 45-65 years who received an inactivated influenza vaccine. CDR3 sequence reads: CASSQQVRSNEKLFF. The CDR3 coding sequence is TGCGCCAGCAGCCAACAAGTGCGCTCTAATGAAAAACTGTTTTTT.